Shown below are 4 T cell receptor beta chains from a single sample sequenced in a study of CD8 T cells in Susac syndrome. When the RNA was reverse transcribed, random hexamers were used with an input of roughly 0.45 to 1 ug. TCRdb used MiXCR to reprocess the immunoSEQ multiplex PCR reads, holding one entry per CDR3 protein. This sample has 200,000 or so distinct CDR3 sequences, with about 94% found just once. The sample taken for sequencing was CD8+ T cells from PBMCs. Receptors were obtained from a human donor with multiple sclerosis.

The chain carries TRBV19 and TRBJ2-5; perhaps TRBD2 as D (6 bases). The CDR3 covers 13 residues. Deletions cut 4 bases from V and 2 bases from J, with 8 bases between. Germline V gives CDR1 LNHDA, CDR2 SQIVND (reference sequence). CDR3 amino acids: CASSTRGQETQYF. As DNA, the CDR3 is TGTGCCAGTAGTACGCGGGGACAAGAGACCCAGTACTTC.

This rearrangement joins TRBV19 to TRBJ2-4, with D perhaps TRBD1 (5 bases). The CDR3 is made up of 11 amino acids. The germline V gene has CDR1 LNHDA and CDR2 SQIVND (reference sequence). V was trimmed by 7 bases and J by 6 bases, leaving 7 bases between them. In nucleotides, the CDR3 is TGTGCCAGTATAGGGGCAAACATTCAGTACTTC. This translates into CASIGANIQYF.

The chain combines TRBV6-2 or TRBV6-3 with TRBJ1-1; TRBD1 agrees at 8 bases. The V and J ends lost 5 bases and 5 bases, in that order; junction bases with no gene match: 7. Germline V gene sequence: CDR1 MNHEY, CDR2 SVGEGT. The CDR3 spans 14 residues. The CDR3: CASSPQGAGTEAFF. The CDR3 coding sequence is TGTGCCAGCAGTCCCCAGGGGGCAGGAACTGAAGCTTTCTTT.

The J gene is TRBJ1-4, the V gene TRBV25-1, with D perhaps matching TRBD1 (5 bases). This CDR3 is built from 13 residues. Germline V gene data show CDR1 as MGHDK and CDR2 as SYGVNS. Deletions cut 6 bases from V and 7 bases from J, with 12 bases between. The DNA of the CDR3 is TGTGCCAGCAGCCTAGGGGCCAGTGAAAAACTGTTTTTT. Its protein product is CASSLGASEKLFF.